The present T cell receptor (beta chain) was sequenced within a study of monozygotic twins with inflammatory bowel disease. Regarding the study as a whole: Clonotype overlap with others was lower in IBD patients than in healthy twins, a difference that was greatest with disease activity.

TCRdb re-called the 5' RACE reads, yielding one record per CDR3 amino acid sequence without DNA. Its table records around 200,000 distinct CDR3 sequences. On this clonotype: The antigen remains unidentified.

Germline V CDR1 and CDR2: SEHNR, FQNEAQ (reference sequence). The CDR3 is 13 residues long. The source is a human donor with ulcerative colitis or Crohn's disease, or a healthy co-twin of an affected twin (not recorded which). The sequenced material came from blood. The chain carries TRBV7-9 and TRBJ1-1; absent DNA, TCRdb's TRBD1 call cannot be checked. Here the CDR3 reads CASSLVNGGRAFF.